The 29 T cell receptor beta chains listed next were all sequenced from one sample in a study of OX40 agonist ivuxolimab in advanced cancers. Library creation used the immunoSEQ multiplex PCR assay. As stored in TCRdb, this immuneACCESS dataset retains in-frame rearrangements with V and J assigned. A fraction of the clones does not appear; measured against another copy, unresolved V genes explain less than half of the discrepancy, and the remainder lacks a known reason. The sample has around 70,000 clones on record, roughly 82% of them singletons. The ten largest clonotypes hold roughly 1.2% of the sample. Specimen: CD4+ or CD8+ T cells sorted from blood, collected in a trial of the OX40 agonist ivuxolimab. These receptors all stem from an adult with an advanced solid tumor such as melanoma, head and neck, liver or kidney cancer.

On this clone itself: One junction end disagrees with the germline gene, perhaps due to a read error. The gene calls are TRBV27 and TRBJ1-6; 7 bases align to TRBD1. Germline V gene sequence: CDR1 MNHEY, CDR2 SMNVEV (reference sequence). The CDR3 spans 13 residues. In nucleotides, the CDR3 is TGTGCCAGCAGTTACAGGGGTAATTCACCCCCCCACTTT. This codes for CASSYRGNSPPHF.

The chain recombines TRBV7-9 with TRBJ1-2; a weak D match, TRBD1 (5 bases). Trimming cost V 8 bases and J 3 bases, with 10 bases left between them. The CDR3 totals 12 residues. Germline CDR1 SEHNR, CDR2 FQNEAQ (reference sequence). The CDR3 DNA reads as TGTGCCAGCGGGGTGACAGACTATGGCTACACCTTC. Its translation is CASGVTDYGYTF.

The gene calls are TRBV7-8 and TRBJ2-7; D is unresolved. CDR3 length: 13 amino acids. V lost 4 bases to trimming and J lost 6 bases, with 13 bases between them. Germline lookup yields CDR1 SGHVS and CDR2 FQNEAQ. The CDR3 DNA is TGTGCCAGCAGCTCCTACTCGCCGGGCGAGCAGTACTTC. It yields the protein CASSSYSPGEQYF.

Concerning this clone itself: Other DNA sequences in the same sample also yield this CDR3. The chain has TRBV7-2 and TRBJ1-5; 9 bases are shared with TRBD1. Germline V lookup: CDR1 SGHTA, CDR2 FQGNSA. CDR3 length equals 16 residues. Trimming removed 1 base from V and 3 bases from J; junction bases left unmatched: 4. CDR3 residues: CASSLVTGGSNQPQHF. The CDR3 DNA sequence: TGTGCCAGCAGCTTAGTAACAGGGGGCTCCAATCAGCCCCAGCATTTT.

V usage is TRBV6-6 and J usage is TRBJ1-3; TRBD1 matches at 8 bases. V shed 7 bases and J 4 bases; nucleotides not matched to a gene: 6. Germline-derived CDR1 and CDR2 are MNHNY and SVGAGI (reference sequence). The CDR3 covers 14 residues. The CDR3, as DNA: TGTGCCAGCACTGGGACAGGCTCCGGAAACACCATATATTTT. This encodes CASTGTGSGNTIYF.

The chain links TRBV11-2 to TRBJ1-2; TRBD1 might be the D (6 bases). Germline V CDR1 and CDR2: SGHAT, FQNNGV. There are 19 residues in the CDR3. Trimming took off 4 bases at V and 4 bases at J, with 28 bases between the two ends. CDR3 DNA: TGTGCCAGCAGCTCTGTTAGGGGGGGAGGCGAGACGAAGACCTATGGCTACACCTTC. The encoded protein is CASSSVRGGGETKTYGYTF. The complete variable domain, with remaining parts taken from reference TRBV11-2 and TRBJ1-2, reads EAGVAQSPRYKIIEKRQSVAFWCNPISGHATLYWYQQILGQGPKLLIQFQNNGVVDDSQLPKDRFSAERLKGVDSTLKIQPAKLEDSAVYLCASSSVRGGGETKTYGYTFGSGTRLTVV.

This clone showed up just once. The chain recombines TRBV2 with TRBJ1-6; D is possibly TRBD1 (5 bases). V lost 7 bases, J lost 2 bases, and 9 bases lay in between. The CDR3 covers 14 residues. Germline lookup yields CDR1 SNHLY and CDR2 FYNNEI. Here the CDR3 DNA reads TGTGCCAGCAAGACGGGACCCTATAATTCACCCCTCCACTTT. Protein sequence: CASKTGPYNSPLHF.

V gene TRBV7-9 combines with J gene TRBJ1-5; tentative D call: TRBD1 (5 bases). Germline CDR1 reads SEHNR; CDR2 reads FQNEAQ (reference sequence). The CDR3 has 12 amino acids. The ends were cut back, 5 bases at V and 13 bases at J, with 15 bases in the middle. CDR3 DNA: TGTGCCAGCAGCCCACAGGACGGCGGACAGCATTTT. The encoded protein is CASSPQDGGQHF. The full variable domain, in which reference TRBV7-9 and TRBJ1-5 provide the parts outside the CDR3, is DTGVSQNPRHKITKRGQNVTFRCDPISEHNRLYWYRQTLGQGPEFLTYFQNEAQLEKSRLLSDRFSAERPKGSFSTLEIQRTEQGDSAMYLCASSPQDGGQHFGDGTRLSIL.

The chain joins TRBV19 to TRBJ2-2; no firm D call. CDR1 LNHDA and CDR2 SQIVND come from the germline V gene (reference sequence). The CDR3 runs to 12 residues. Trimming cost V 3 bases and J 9 bases, with 8 bases left between them. CDR3 protein: CASSIRFRELFF. CDR3 nucleotide sequence: TGTGCCAGTAGTATCCGGTTCCGGGAGCTGTTTTTT. The variable domain in full, completed from reference TRBV19 and TRBJ2-2, reads DGGITQSPKYLFRKEGQNVTLSCEQNLNHDAMYWYRQDPGQGLRLIYYSQIVNDFQKGDIAEGYSVSREKKESFPLTVTSAQKNPTAFYLCASSIRFRELFFGEGSRLTVL.

The rearrangement links TRBV7-8 to TRBJ2-3; TRBD2 aligns across 12 bases. CDR3 size: 19 residues. Germline loops: CDR1 SGHVS, CDR2 FQNEAQ. The J segment lost 4 bases and the V segment lost 1 base, leaving 12 bases of the junction unmatched. The CDR3 sequence: CASSLVFASGGETADTQYF. Written as DNA, the CDR3 is TGTGCCAGCAGCTTAGTTTTCGCTAGCGGGGGGGAGACCGCAGATACGCAGTATTTT.

The gene calls are TRBV6-1 and TRBJ2-3; a weak D match, TRBD2 (6 bases). The CDR3 is made up of 13 amino acids. The germline CDR1 and CDR2 sequences are MNHNS and SASEGT. Trimming cost V 6 bases and J 3 bases, with 10 bases left between them. Written as DNA, the CDR3 is TGTGCCAGCAGCCAGGGAGGAACAGATACGCAGTATTTT. Its translation: CASSQGGTDTQYF.

The count of this clone is one. The chain uses TRBV7-2 and TRBJ1-4; no reliable D call. Germline V gene data show CDR1 as SGHTA and CDR2 as FQGNSA. Deletions cut 4 bases from V and 5 bases from J, with 11 bases between. The CDR3 is 14 residues long. CDR3 bases: TGTGCCAGCAGCTCGTCGGGTTGGAATGAAAAACTGTTTTTT. It encodes CASSSSGWNEKLFF.

For this clone: Other nucleotide sequences from this sample produce the same CDR3. V gene TRBV9 combines with J gene TRBJ1-3; perhaps TRBD1 as D (5 bases). The germline V and J ends were trimmed by 0 bases and 3 bases, with 10 bases remaining between them. CDR3 length equals 15 residues. Germline assignment: CDR1 SGDLS and CDR2 YYNGEE. CDR3 loop: CASSVDRGYGNTIYF. Here the CDR3 DNA reads TGTGCCAGCAGCGTAGATAGGGGATATGGAAACACCATATATTTT.

This chain uses TRBV14 with TRBJ1-1; 8 bases fit TRBD1. The CDR3 loop spans 14 amino acids. The ends lost 7 bases at V and 7 bases at J; junction bases unmatched: 11. CDR1 is SGHDN and CDR2 is FVKESK in the germline V gene. The CDR3: CASTLRTGSGEAFF. The CDR3 nucleotides are TGTGCCAGCACCCTACGGACAGGGAGTGGTGAAGCTTTCTTT.

This clone was found once. The chain has TRBV6-4 and TRBJ2-5; 7 bases align to TRBD1. V shed 7 bases and J 3 bases; nucleotides not matched to a gene: 23. The CDR3 runs 19 residues. Germline V CDR1 and CDR2: MRHNA, SNTAGT. Here the CDR3 DNA reads TGTGCCAGCACAAGTGACAATTGGACAGGACGAAAGAATAAAGAGACCCAGTACTTC. This sequence encodes CASTSDNWTGRKNKETQYF.

J is TRBJ2-4 and V is TRBV7-9; 7 nucleotides agree with TRBD1. The CDR3 extends over 16 amino acids. Germline V gene lookup returns CDR1 SEHNR and CDR2 FQNEAQ (reference sequence). V shed 4 bases and J 0 bases; nucleotides not matched to a gene: 6. The CDR3 sequence is CASSSGQGVAKNIQYF. The CDR3 DNA sequence: TGTGCCAGCAGCTCGGGCCAGGGGGTAGCCAAAAACATTCAGTACTTC.

In this sample, this clone turned up a few times. The gene calls are TRBV6-4 and TRBJ1-2; possible D gene TRBD1, 6 bases. Between the trimmed V and J ends, which lost 6 bases and 7 bases, there was a span of 15 bases. CDR3 length: 13 residues. Germline V gives CDR1 MRHNA, CDR2 SNTAGT. CDR3 nucleotide sequence: TGTGCCAGCAGCGAAACAGGGTATGGTGGCTACACCTTC. It yields the protein CASSETGYGGYTF.

The J gene is TRBJ1-2, the V gene TRBV7-6; weak D call: TRBD1 (5 bases). CDR3 length: 13 residues. Between the trimmed V and J ends, which lost 4 bases and 3 bases, there was a span of 9 bases. Looked up from germline, CDR1 is SGHVS and CDR2 is FNYEAQ. CDR3 sequence: CASSSQGYYGYTF. In DNA, the CDR3 is TGTGCCAGCAGCTCGCAGGGATACTATGGCTACACCTTC.

The genes are TRBV27 and TRBJ1-1, with D unresolved. CDR1 MNHEY and CDR2 SMNVEV come from the germline V gene (reference sequence). Deletions cut 6 bases from V and 1 base from J, with 12 bases between. The CDR3 spans 14 residues. The DNA of the CDR3 is TGTGCCAGCAGCTTGAGGGCTGCGAACACTGAAGCTTTCTTT. Its protein product is CASSLRAANTEAFF.

The chain couples TRBV9 to TRBJ2-1; D may correspond to TRBD1 or TRBD2 (5 bases each). Germline loops: CDR1 SGDLS, CDR2 YYNGEE. V lost 0 bases and J 2 bases, leaving 9 bases between the germline ends. The CDR3 totals 15 residues. CDR3 sequence: CASSVGDPPYNEQFF. CDR3 nucleotide sequence: TGTGCCAGCAGCGTAGGGGACCCCCCCTACAATGAGCAGTTCTTC.

The V call is TRBV20-1, the J call TRBJ2-5; D not certain. This CDR3 contains 11 residues. In germline, CDR1 is DFQATT, CDR2 SNEGSKA (reference sequence). V was trimmed by 5 bases and J by 5 bases, leaving 9 bases between them. As DNA, the CDR3 is TGCAGTGCTCTAAATGGGGAGACCCAGTACTTC. Its protein product is CSALNGETQYF.

V is TRBV2 and J is TRBJ1-1; possibly TRBD1 for D (6 bases). Trimming removed 6 bases at V and 4 bases at J, with 15 bases between. This CDR3 has 14 amino acids. Germline V gene data show CDR1 as SNHLY and CDR2 as FYNNEI. CDR3: CASRGGWGGTEAFF. CDR3 nucleotides: TGTGCCAGCAGAGGGGGTTGGGGGGGCACTGAAGCTTTCTTT.

CDR3: CASSLQGAGTGELFF. CDR3 coding DNA: TGCGCCAGCAGCTTACAGGGGGCAGGCACCGGGGAGCTGTTTTTT. J is TRBJ2-2 and V is TRBV5-1, with 9 bases fitting TRBD1. V was pared by 2 bases and J by 4 bases, with 3 bases of the junction left unmatched. Germline V gene lookup returns CDR1 SGHRS and CDR2 YFSETQ. This CDR3 region has 15 residues.

This chain uses TRBV5-1 with TRBJ1-2; 9 nucleotides align to TRBD1. Germline CDR1 reads SGHRS; CDR2 reads YFSETQ. The CDR3 is made up of 14 amino acids. V shed 0 bases and J 6 bases; nucleotides not matched to a gene: 3. The CDR3 DNA sequence: TGCGCCAGCAGCTTGGGGACAGGGGAACATGGCTACACCTTC. Translation gives CASSLGTGEHGYTF. Using reference TRBV5-1 and TRBJ1-2 for the parts outside the CDR3, the full variable domain is KAGVTQTPRYLIKTRGQQVTLSCSPISGHRSVSWYQQTPGQGLQFLFEYFSETQRNKGNFPGRFSGRQFSNSRSEMNVSTLELGDSALYLCASSLGTGEHGYTFGSGTRLTVV.

CDR3 sequence reads: CASRFRDAKNIQYF. CDR3 bases: TGTGCCAGCAGGTTCAGGGACGCTAAAAACATTCAGTACTTC. V and J are TRBV27 and TRBJ2-4; either TRBD1 or TRBD2 may supply D (5 bases each). Germline CDR1 and CDR2: MNHEY and SMNVEV (reference sequence). V lost 6 bases and J 4 bases, leaving 13 bases between the germline ends. The CDR3 is 14 amino acids.

V usage is TRBV19 and J usage is TRBJ1-1, with D tentatively TRBD1 (6 bases). The CDR3 is made up of 15 amino acids. V shed 6 bases and J shed 7 bases, with 21 bases lying between them. Per the germline V gene, CDR1 is LNHDA and CDR2 is SQIVND (reference sequence). The CDR3 region has the DNA TGTGCCAGTAGACACTCGGGGGGGCCCTCAGGTGAAGCTTTCTTT. This gives the protein CASRHSGGPSGEAFF. Full variable domain (outside the CDR3, taken from reference TRBV19 and TRBJ1-1): DGGITQSPKYLFRKEGQNVTLSCEQNLNHDAMYWYRQDPGQGLRLIYYSQIVNDFQKGDIAEGYSVSREKKESFPLTVTSAQKNPTAFYLCASRHSGGPSGEAFFGQGTRLTVV.

The rearrangement links TRBV5-4 to TRBJ1-1; D call uncertain. This CDR3 contains 14 residues. Trimming cost V 1 base and J 2 bases, with 9 bases left between them. Germline V gene sequence: CDR1 SGHNT, CDR2 YYREEE (reference sequence). The chain's CDR3 is CASSLNNVNTEAFF. The CDR3 DNA sequence: TGTGCCAGCAGCTTGAATAACGTAAACACTGAAGCTTTCTTT.

The chain is built from TRBV6-5 and TRBJ2-7; 11 bases are shared with TRBD2. This CDR3 is 15 amino acids long. The germline CDR1 and CDR2 sequences are MNHEY and SVGAGI. Trimming took 5 bases from V and 2 from J; bases not matched to a gene: 5. CDR3 sequence (DNA): TGTGCCAGCAGTCCGAGACTAGCGGGGACCTACGAGCAGTACTTC. The encoded protein is CASSPRLAGTYEQYF.

The CDR3 region has the DNA TGTGCCAGCAGCTCGAGCCCCCCGAGTGGAAACACCATATATTTT. As protein: CASSSSPPSGNTIYF. The rearrangement uses TRBV7-2 and TRBJ1-3; unclear D gene. Between the trimmed V and J ends, which lost 4 bases and 3 bases, there was a span of 13 bases. There are 15 residues in the CDR3. Germline CDR1 is SGHTA and CDR2 is FQGNSA.